The rows below give T cell receptor beta chains drawn from one sample of a study of metastatic and nonmetastatic thyroid tumors. MiXCR reprocessed the PCR reads for TCRdb. The sample holds about 49,000 clones, about 4% seen once. Sequenced input: blood. The source is a female donor with papillary thyroid cancer or a benign thyroid nodule (not recorded which). Some clones in this sample may be carry-over from other donors' samples. Both conserved end residues are part of each CDR3. A D gene is named only where the DNA matches it firmly. Size is omitted from some rows. Given values are once, few, many or a class for expanded clones.

>-|TRBJ1-6|TRBV27|many
CASSFNEGVGSPLHF
TGTGCCAGCAGTTTTAATGAGGGGGTAGGTTCACCCCTCCACTTT
>-|TRBJ1-6|TRBV10-2|many
CASSDVIQQANNSPLHF
TGCGCCAGCAGTGACGTCATTCAACAGGCCAATAATTCACCCCTCCACTTT
>TRBD1|TRBJ1-3|TRBV6-1|medium-sized
CASNQGARGNTIYF
TGTGCCAGCAATCAGGGGGCGCGGGGAAACACCATATATTTT
>-|TRBJ1-1|TRBV10-3|many
CAISEKGQLNTEAFF
TGTGCCATCAGCGAGAAAGGACAGCTGAACACTGAAGCTTTCTTT
>-|TRBJ1-1|TRBV6-1|-
CASNDRSGEAFF
TGTGCCAGCAACGACAGATCTGGAGAAGCTTTCTTT
>-|TRBJ1-1|TRBV10-3|many
CAISLTGNTEAFF
TGTGCCATCAGCCTAACAGGAAACACTGAAGCTTTCTTT
>-|TRBJ2-7|TRBV6-1|few
CASSELLGTYEQYF
TGTGCCAGCAGTGAACTGCTGGGAACCTACGAGCAGTACTTC
>-|TRBJ1-6|TRBV20-1|-
CSARYRQNNSPLHF
TGCAGTGCTAGGTATCGGCAAAATAATTCACCCCTCCACTTT
>TRBD2|TRBJ2-1|TRBV11-3|many
CASAGLVIEQFF
TGTGCCAGCGCGGGACTAGTCATTGAGCAGTTCTTC
>-|TRBJ1-3|TRBV6-1|medium-sized
CASNVIYSGNTIYF
TGTGCCAGCAACGTCATATACTCTGGAAACACCATATATTTT
>TRBD1|TRBJ2-7|TRBV4-1|many
CASSLMTGLSYEQYF
TGCGCCAGCAGTCTGATGACAGGGTTATCCTACGAGCAGTACTTC
>TRBD2|TRBJ2-7|TRBV5-6|many
CASSRSGASGYEQYF
TGTGCCAGCAGCAGGAGCGGGGCTAGCGGTTACGAGCAGTACTTC
>TRBD2|TRBJ2-3|TRBV7-3|many
CASSLRASGGLSTDTQYF
TGTGCCAGCAGCTTACGGGCGTCGGGAGGGTTAAGCACAGATACGCAGTATTTT
>TRBD2|TRBJ2-3|TRBV20-1|-
CSAPRTSGGAADTQYF
TGCAGTGCTCCGCGGACTAGCGGGGGGGCTGCAGATACGCAGTATTTT
>-|TRBJ2-1|TRBV19|few
CVSSPPYYTPNNEQFF
TGTGTCAGTAGTCCGCCTTACTACACCCCTAACAATGAGCAGTTCTTC
>TRBD2|TRBJ2-1|TRBV4-1|many
CASSRPGLAGLYNEQFF
TGCGCCAGCAGCCGACCTGGACTAGCGGGCCTTTACAATGAGCAGTTCTTC
>TRBD2|TRBJ2-2|TRBV7-9|-
CASSWRTSDTWELFF
TGTGCCAGCAGCTGGAGGACTAGTGACACCTGGGAGCTGTTTTTT
>-|TRBJ1-3|TRBV27|-
CASSLGGNTTYF
TGTGCCAGCAGTTTAGGGGGAAACACCACATATTTT
>-|TRBJ1-2|TRBV6-1|-
CASSDQVRDGYGYTF
TGTGCCAGCAGTGATCAGGTACGGGACGGCTATGGCTACACCTTC
>TRBD2|TRBJ2-1|TRBV5-4|many
CASSFSSGRVYNEQFF
TGTGCCAGCAGCTTCTCTAGCGGGAGGGTTTACAATGAGCAGTTCTTC
>-|TRBJ2-2|TRBV7-2|-
CASNLTSTTTGELFF
TGTGCCAGCAACCTAACGTCTACAACCACCGGGGAGCTGTTTTTT
>TRBD1|TRBJ2-2|TRBV5-1|many
CASSWAGTGDTGELFF
TGCGCCAGCAGCTGGGCCGGGACAGGGGACACCGGGGAGCTGTTTTTT
>-|TRBJ2-1|TRBV20-1|medium-sized
CSCGRGDNEQFF
TGCAGTTGCGGCAGGGGGGACAATGAGCAGTTCTTC
>-|TRBJ2-7|TRBV6-5|-
CASSYKEAGFDQYF
TGTGCCAGCAGTTACAAAGAAGCTGGATTCGATCAGTACTTC
>-|TRBJ1-4|TRBV19|many
CASSIGESNEKLFF
TGTGCCAGTAGTATAGGGGAAAGTAATGAAAAACTGTTTTTT
>-|TRBJ2-5|TRBV2|many
CASRRTAQETQYF
TGTGCCAGCAGGAGGACAGCCCAAGAGACCCAGTACTTC
>TRBD2|TRBJ2-7|TRBV5-1|many
CASSLGSGGLTFYEQYF
TGCGCCAGCAGCTTGGGGTCGGGGGGACTGACGTTCTACGAGCAGTACTTC
>-|TRBJ1-2|TRBV6-1|-
CASSLCTPRDRYTF
TGTGCCAGCAGTCTCTGCACTCCGAGGGATAGATACACCTTC
>-|TRBJ2-7|TRBV12-3/TRBV12-4|-
CASNYVGGYAHYF
TGTGCCAGCAATTATGTTGGGGGGTACGCGCATTACTTC
>TRBD1|TRBJ1-1|TRBV29-1|many
CSSDTGGSTEAFF
TGCAGCTCCGACACAGGGGGGAGCACTGAAGCTTTCTTT
>TRBD1|TRBJ2-7|TRBV18|-
CASSPNRGSGRIYEQYF
TGTGCCAGCTCACCAAACAGGGGTTCCGGACGGATCTACGAGCAGTACTTC
>-|TRBJ1-2|TRBV27|-
CASSLGGQPYGYTF
TGTGCCAGCAGTTTGGGAGGACAACCCTATGGCTACACCTTC
>TRBD2|TRBJ2-7|TRBV19|-
CASRKTSGSPSEQYF
TGTGCCAGTAGAAAGACTAGCGGGAGTCCAAGCGAGCAGTACTTC
>TRBD1|TRBJ2-7|TRBV12-3/TRBV12-4|many
CASSVSTGRSEQYF
TGTGCCAGCAGCGTATCGACAGGGCGCTCGGAGCAGTACTTC
>-|TRBJ2-2|TRBV11-2|many
CASSLAPSGELFF
TGTGCCAGCAGCTTAGCTCCGTCCGGGGAGCTGTTTTTT
>-|TRBJ1-1|TRBV4-2|few
CASSQDGRAGMNTEAFF
TGTGCCAGCAGCCAAGATGGCAGGGCGGGGATGAACACTGAAGCTTTCTTT
>-|TRBJ1-1|TRBV10-2|many
CASTGQGYTEAFF
TGCGCCAGCACCGGGCAGGGGTACACTGAAGCTTTCTTT
>TRBD1|TRBJ1-5|TRBV6-4|medium-sized
CASSDRANQPQHF
TGTGCCAGCAGCGACAGGGCCAATCAGCCCCAGCATTTT
>-|TRBJ2-5|TRBV2|many
CASSAQGGGQETQYF
TGTGCCAGCAGTGCACAGGGGGGAGGGCAAGAGACCCAGTACTTC
>-|TRBJ2-3|TRBV10-3|many
CAISEMASDTQYF
TGTGCCATCAGTGAAATGGCCTCGGATACGCAGTATTTT
>TRBD2|TRBJ2-5|TRBV4-1|few
CASSQGSLAAQTQYF
TGCGCCAGCAGCCAAGGGTCGCTAGCGGCCCAGACCCAGTACTTC
>TRBD1|TRBJ2-3|TRBV4-2|-
CASSQGQGAADTQYF
TGTGCCAGCAGCCAAGGACAGGGGGCCGCAGATACGCAGTATTTT
>-|TRBJ2-2|TRBV13|many
CASSPPDSSTGELFF
TGTGCCAGCAGCCCACCGGACAGTTCCACCGGGGAGCTGTTTTTT
>TRBD2|TRBJ2-1|TRBV2|many
CASKTSGGAGYNEQFF
TGTGCCAGCAAAACTAGCGGGGGTGCGGGATACAATGAGCAGTTCTTC
>-|TRBJ1-5|TRBV7-2|many
CASSFRNQPQHF
TGTGCCAGCAGCTTTAGGAATCAGCCCCAGCATTTT
>-|TRBJ1-6|TRBV28|many
CATFLGRGNSPLHF
TGTGCCACCTTTCTCGGCCGGGGGAATTCACCCCTCCACTTT
>TRBD1|TRBJ1-1|TRBV30|many
CAYETLHRDSEAFF
TGTGCCTACGAGACATTGCACAGGGACAGTGAAGCTTTCTTT
>-|TRBJ2-1|TRBV27|-
CASRPQGEGPYNEQFF
TGTGCCAGCAGACCCCAGGGCGAGGGGCCCTACAATGAGCAGTTCTTC
>-|TRBJ2-5|TRBV11-2|-
CASSFRLGVRKETQYF
TGTGCCAGCAGCTTTCGTCTAGGAGTCCGCAAAGAGACCCAGTACTTC
>-|TRBJ2-2|TRBV9|many
CASSVGVREPNTGELFF
TGTGCCAGCAGCGTAGGGGTCAGGGAACCGAACACCGGGGAGCTGTTTTTT
>TRBD2|TRBJ2-3|TRBV6-1|many
CASILTSGSKETQYF
TGTGCCAGCATTTTAACTAGCGGGAGCAAAGAGACGCAGTATTTT
>TRBD2|TRBJ2-5|TRBV7-6|medium-sized
CASSSGLAGAVGFETQYF
TGTGCCAGCAGTTCCGGACTAGCGGGAGCAGTAGGGTTCGAGACCCAGTACTTC
>TRBD2|TRBJ2-3|TRBV14|many
CASREREGTDTQYF
TGTGCCAGCAGGGAGCGGGAGGGCACAGATACGCAGTATTTT
>TRBD1|TRBJ2-5|TRBV14|many
CASSPGSGQGRGETQYF
TGTGCCAGCAGCCCGGGATCGGGACAGGGGCGTGGAGAGACCCAGTACTTC
>TRBD2|TRBJ2-5|TRBV5-1|-
CASRKAGVQETQYF
TGCGCCAGCAGAAAAGCGGGAGTCCAAGAGACCCAGTACTTC
>-|TRBJ2-7|TRBV3-1|many
CASSQDNPWGQGYEQYF
TGTGCCAGCAGCCAAGATAACCCGTGGGGGCAGGGCTACGAGCAGTACTTC
>-|TRBJ1-3|TRBV10-3|-
CASIWYVSGNTIYF
TGTGCCAGTATCTGGTACGTCTCTGGAAACACCATATATTTT
>TRBD1|TRBJ1-4|TRBV2|many
CASRGDRGHNEKLFF
TGTGCCAGCAGGGGAGACAGGGGGCACAATGAAAAACTGTTTTTT
>-|TRBJ2-2|TRBV6-4|-
CASTDSVETAELFF
TGTGCCAGCACTGACTCGGTGGAAACCGCGGAACTGTTTTTT